The 17 T cell receptor beta chains below all came from one sample that was sequenced in a study of blood T cell repertoires in COVID-19. Generated by immunoSEQ multiplex PCR, the TCRdb table keeps only in-frame clones and is missing some. In the table there are roughly 140,000 clones, approximately 88% of which are singletons. The material sequenced was peripheral blood. These receptor sequences come from a woman aged 50 to 65 with acute or convalescent COVID-19.

The chain combines TRBV7-9 with TRBJ1-1; TRBD1 agrees at 7 bases. Germline V gene sequence: CDR1 SEHNR, CDR2 FQNEAQ (reference sequence). J was trimmed by 3 bases and V by 5 bases; bases with no gene match: 3. The CDR3 consists of 13 residues. The CDR3 nucleotides are TGTGCCAGCAGCCTCGGGACAGACACTGAAGCTTTCTTT. Its translation is CASSLGTDTEAFF.

This clone showed up just a few times. The J gene is TRBJ1-2, the V gene TRBV2, with D perhaps matching TRBD1 (6 bases). The CDR3 consists of 13 residues. V was trimmed by 7 bases and J by 4 bases, leaving 13 bases between them. Germline V CDR1 and CDR2: SNHLY, FYNNEI. The CDR3 DNA sequence: TGTGCCAGCATAAGGGAACAGGGCTATGGCTACACCTTC. This gives the protein CASIREQGYGYTF.

This chain links TRBV2 with TRBJ1-5, with 7 bases fitting TRBD1. The CDR3 sequence is 13 residues long. CDR1 and CDR2 (germline): SNHLY, FYNNEI. V trimming: 7 bases; J trimming: 2 bases; junction bases outside the gene matches: 2. The CDR3 sequence: CASTGGGNQPQHF. CDR3 sequence (DNA): TGTGCCAGCACAGGGGGTGGCAATCAGCCCCAGCATTTT.

V usage is TRBV19 and J usage is TRBJ2-5; the D is unclear. The CDR3 contains 13 residues. V was trimmed by 5 bases and J by 0 bases, leaving 7 bases between them. In germline, CDR1 is LNHDA, CDR2 SQIVND (reference sequence). The CDR3 region has the DNA TGTGCCAGTAGTCCAGTGTACCAAGAGACCCAGTACTTC. Translated, it gives CASSPVYQETQYF.

The V and J genes are TRBV5-1 and TRBJ2-7; D not certain. Trimming removed 0 bases from V and 2 bases from J, with 9 bases in between. This CDR3 spans 14 amino acids. CDR1 is SGHRS and CDR2 is YFSETQ in the germline V gene. The CDR3 loop is CASSLDGQAYEQYF. CDR3 nucleotides: TGCGCCAGCAGCTTGGATGGGCAGGCCTACGAGCAGTACTTC.

This chain connects TRBV9 to TRBJ2-7; D unresolved. The V end was cut by 2 bases, the J end by 0 bases, with 9 bases between. The CDR3 has 14 amino acids. Looked up from germline, CDR1 is SGDLS and CDR2 is YYNGEE. CDR3 protein: CASSVFQNSYEQYF. CDR3 DNA: TGTGCCAGCAGCGTTTTCCAGAACTCCTACGAGCAGTACTTC.

The sample holds one count of this clone. The chain uses TRBV10-1 and TRBJ2-2; TRBD2 matches 9 bases. The CDR3 length is 16 residues. From germline, CDR1 is WNHNN and CDR2 SYGVQD (reference sequence). The ends lost 3 bases at V and 4 bases at J; junction bases unmatched: 6. For the CDR3, the DNA is TGCGCCAGCAGTGATGGTAGCGGGAGTGTCACCGGGGAGCTGTTTTTT. It yields the protein CASSDGSGSVTGELFF.

CDR3 in DNA: TGTGCCAGCAGCAAAGCGCAAGGGGCAGGGGGCTACACCTTC. Translation: CASSKAQGAGGYTF. The rearrangement uses TRBV21-1 and TRBJ1-2; the D segment call TRBD1 is taken from the table without a DNA check. TRBV21-1 is reported as a pseudogene. The CDR3 consists of 14 residues.

The V call is TRBV27, the J call TRBJ2-5; possibly TRBD1 for D (8 bases). From germline, CDR1 is MNHEY and CDR2 SMNVEV (reference sequence). CDR3 length equals 15 residues. The V and J ends lost 5 bases and 5 bases respectively, with 18 bases between them. CDR3 region: CASSTLTGEGETQYF. The CDR3 coding sequence is TGTGCCAGCAGTACCCTGACAGGGGAGGGGGAGACCCAGTACTTC.

This chain connects TRBV11-3 to TRBJ1-3; D may be TRBD1 (5 bases). CDR3 length equals 14 residues. Germline values: CDR1 SGHNT, CDR2 YENEEA. The V end was cut by 5 bases, the J end by 2 bases, with 10 bases between. CDR3 residues: CASSRTGTGNTIYF. The CDR3 nucleotides are TGTGCCAGCAGCCGCACAGGTACTGGAAACACCATATATTTT.

V is TRBV19 and J is TRBJ1-1; D unresolved. The CDR3 is 13 residues long. Trimming stripped 5 bases from V and 0 bases from J, with 7 bases between. Germline CDR1 reads LNHDA; CDR2 reads SQIVND (reference sequence). The CDR3 nucleotides read TGTGCCAGTAGTGTCTCGGTGAACACTGAAGCTTTCTTT. Amino acids: CASSVSVNTEAFF. The variable domain in full, with the rest retrieved from reference TRBV19 and TRBJ1-1, is DGGITQSPKYLFRKEGQNVTLSCEQNLNHDAMYWYRQDPGQGLRLIYYSQIVNDFQKGDIAEGYSVSREKKESFPLTVTSAQKNPTAFYLCASSVSVNTEAFFGQGTRLTVV.

This clone is a singleton in its sample. V usage is TRBV7-3 and J usage is TRBJ2-3, with D hard to call. The CDR3 is 14 residues long. V lost 0 bases and J lost 5, with 9 bases in between. Germline V gene data show CDR1 as SGHTA and CDR2 as FQGTGA. The CDR3 sequence is CASSLTDRVDTQYF. CDR3 DNA: TGTGCCAGCAGCTTAACGGATCGGGTAGATACGCAGTATTTT. Complete variable domain (other parts from reference TRBV7-3 and TRBJ2-3): GAGVSQTPSNKVTEKGKYVELRCDPISGHTALYWYRQSLGQGPEFLIYFQGTGAADDSGLPNDRFFAVRPEGSVSTLKIQRTERGDSAVYLCASSLTDRVDTQYFGPGTRLTVL.

The CDR3 DNA reads TGCGCCAGCAGCTTGGAAGGGACTTTTTACAATGAGCAGTTCTTC. This sequence encodes CASSLEGTFYNEQFF. This chain connects TRBV5-1 to TRBJ2-1, with D possibly being TRBD2 (6 bases). Looked up from germline, CDR1 is SGHRS and CDR2 is YFSETQ. Trimming left V 0 bases short and J 4 bases short, with 11 bases between. The CDR3 contains 15 residues.

The table lists this clone with a count of one. The chain has TRBV4-1 and TRBJ2-1; D perhaps matches TRBD2 (5 bases). This CDR3 comprises 15 residues. V was clipped by 3 bases and J by 5 bases, with 14 bases between them. Germline V gene sequence: CDR1 MGHRA, CDR2 YSYEKL. CDR3 coding DNA: TGCGCCAGCAGCCAGCAGGTGGGAGCTAACAATGAGCAGTTCTTC. Residues: CASSQQVGANNEQFF.

The chain uses TRBV5-1 and TRBJ1-2; D is possibly TRBD1 (6 bases). This CDR3 contains 15 residues. V was shortened by 0 bases and J by 4 bases, with 13 bases between the two germline ends. Germline CDR1 reads SGHRS; CDR2 reads YFSETQ. The CDR3 reads CASSLEAGEIYGYTF. DNA for the CDR3: TGCGCCAGCAGCTTGGAGGCAGGGGAAATCTATGGCTACACCTTC.

The CDR3 sequence is CASSQDPPGHLTGELFF. The CDR3 DNA is TGTGCCAGCAGCCAAGACCCTCCGGGACATCTCACCGGGGAGCTGTTTTTT. The chain uses TRBV3-1 (or the pseudogene TRBV3-2) and TRBJ2-2, with a tentative D call TRBD1 (6 bases). The germline V gene encodes CDR1 LGHDT and CDR2 YNNKEL (reference sequence). The CDR3 covers 17 residues. V shed 0 bases and J shed 4 bases, with 15 bases lying between them.

This clone was counted only a few times. This rearrangement joins TRBV19 to TRBJ2-2, with no clear D. This CDR3 comprises 15 residues. V dropped 1 base and J dropped 4 bases, with 10 bases sitting between them. Per germline, CDR1 LNHDA and CDR2 SQIVND (reference sequence). In DNA, the CDR3 is TGTGCCAGTAGTATAGGTCCAGGTAGCACCGGGGAGCTGTTTTTT. The encoded protein is CASSIGPGSTGELFF.